This T cell receptor (beta chain) was sequenced for a study of shared T cell receptors in the human thymus. Profiling relied on immunoSEQ multiplex PCR, and the TCRdb table lists in-frame clones only, not all of them. Among some 720,000 clones listed, over 75% were seen once. CDR1 and CDR2 (germline): SGHRS, YFSETQ. After removal of 1 base from V and 9 bases from J, the junction contained 9 bases not matched to a gene. The CDR3 is 15 residues long. The data also belong to a second study, concerning human thymus T cells. As reported in that work: Thymic material originated from resections removed in the course of corrective heart surgery.

This TCR derives from a boy less than two years old with a congenital heart defect. The sample consisted of thymocytes. This chain connects TRBV5-1 to TRBJ2-1; the match to TRBD2 covers 8 bases. The CDR3 DNA reads as TGCGCCAGCAGCTTGCCCTACGGGGGGGCAAGTGAGCAGTTCTTC. It specifies CASSLPYGGASEQFF.